The T cell receptor (beta chain) described here comes from a study of breast tumors, draining lymph nodes, adjacent tissues. Study-wide points: Tumors had less TCR diversity than lymph nodes, more than nontumor tissue. Tumor T cell lymph node origin was a supported hypothesis, not proven. Luminal-like breast cancer showed significantly greater tumor-nontumor repertoire similarity than basal-like breast cancer did. Most tumor T cells seemingly derive from lymph node, then expand in tumor.

In this sample, this clonotype turned up many times. Its antigen is as yet unknown. In TCRdb, the multiplex PCR reads were re-called with MiXCR into one record per CDR3 protein. The data hold hundreds of thousands of distinct CDR3 sequences, with roughly 32% observed a single time. CDR1 is PRHDT and CDR2 is FYEKMQ in the germline V gene (reference sequence). Trimming removed 1 base at V and 3 bases at J, with 10 bases between. The CDR3 contains 15 residues. The lymph nodes were axillary draining lymph nodes from breast cancer patients. The chain combines TRBV13 with TRBJ1-3, with D unresolved. This sequence originates from a female donor with breast cancer. Some clones in this sample may be carry-over from other donors' samples. The sample was axillary lymph node tissue. In nucleotides, the CDR3 is TGTGCCAGCAGCTTAGTCCCCTGGAGTGGAAACACCATATATTTT. Translation: CASSLVPWSGNTIYF.